The TCR beta chain described here comes from a study of T cells in Graves' hyperthyroidism and ophthalmopathy. Study summary: The authors collected peripheral blood at initial diagnosis, before any treatment. Whole-study findings and limits: Most thyroid clonotypes with frequency above 0.001 were detected in blood.

This clonotype was found a few times. Antigen unknown. The V gene's germline CDR1 is LNHDA and CDR2 SQIVND (reference sequence). CDR3 length: 18 residues. V lost 3 bases to trimming and J lost 5 bases; unmatched junction nucleotides: 16. TCR beta CDR3 region amplification was performed from RNA transcripts. Carried out on the TCR CDR3, a first-round RT-PCR used the HTBI primer set. A single record per CDR3 protein comes from TCRdb applying MiXCR to the multiplex PCR reads. This table has some 300,000 distinct CDR3 sequences, approximately 19% appearing once. Source material: blood. The sequence came from a man between 45 and 60 years old with Graves' ophthalmopathy. The chain employs TRBV19 and TRBJ2-7, with 10 bases lining up with TRBD2. CDR3 DNA: TGTGCCAGTAGTATGTACAGCGGGAGGGCCCTGGGTAACAACGAGCAGTACTTC. Translating gives CASSMYSGRALGNNEQYF.